This TCR beta chain was retrieved from a study of cytomegalovirus exposure and HLA in healthy donors. Libraries were prepared by immunoSEQ multiplex PCR; TCRdb keeps only in-frame clonotypes and omits some of them. The sample lists fewer than 100,000 clones; roughly 88% were seen once. Study-level findings and limits: Subsequent analysis showed first-cohort TCR clusters tending to co-occur in 95 to 150 validation repertoires.

Germline assignment: CDR1 SNHLY and CDR2 FYNNEI. The germline V and J ends were trimmed by 10 bases and 2 bases, with 17 bases remaining between them. CDR3 size: 14 residues. About this clone: What it binds is unknown.

The sequence derives from a man younger than 40 in good health and CMV-seronegative. The chain has TRBV2 and TRBJ1-2, with D perhaps matching TRBD1 (6 bases). Sequenced sample: PBMCs. The CDR3 nucleotides read TGTGCCAACCAACAATCGACAGGAAACTATGGCTACACCTTC. It is translated as CANQQSTGNYGYTF.